This passage covers 9 T cell receptor beta chains from one sample sequenced in a study of blood T cell repertoires in COVID-19. Clones were sequenced by immunoSEQ multiplex PCR, and TCRdb holds only the in-frame ones, with some missing. This table has roughly 41,000 clones, nearly 90% appearing once. The sequenced sample was peripheral blood. These receptors were obtained from a man aged 60-69 years with acute or convalescent COVID-19.

The chain combines TRBV18 with TRBJ1-1; 10 bases line up with TRBD1. The V and J ends lost 3 bases and 1 base, in that order; junction bases with no gene match: 8. Germline V gene data show CDR1 as KGHSH and CDR2 as LQKENI. This CDR3 is built from 17 residues. CDR3 nucleotides: TGTGCCAGCTCACCCCCGACAGGGGGCATGAGGAACACTGAAGCTTTCTTT. Amino acid sequence: CASSPPTGGMRNTEAFF.

This clone was recorded once. The genes are TRBV19 and TRBJ1-2; possibly TRBD1 for D (6 bases). V gave up 3 bases and J gave up 1 base, with 9 bases separating them. The CDR3 has 14 amino acids. Germline V gene lookup returns CDR1 LNHDA and CDR2 SQIVND (reference sequence). The CDR3 sequence is CASSIGQINYGYTF. In DNA, the CDR3 is TGTGCCAGTAGTATCGGACAGATTAACTATGGCTACACCTTC.

In its sample, this clone was seen once. V gene TRBV7-2 combines with J gene TRBJ1-1, with 7 bases fitting TRBD1. The CDR3 runs 17 residues. The J segment lost 1 base and the V segment lost 0 bases, leaving 8 bases of the junction unmatched. Germline loops: CDR1 SGHTA, CDR2 FQGNSA. The CDR3 loop reads CASSLAGNRGRNTEAFF. CDR3 nucleotides: TGTGCCAGCAGCTTAGCCGGGAACAGGGGACGGAACACTGAAGCTTTCTTT.

V gene TRBV7-2 combines with J gene TRBJ2-2, with 10 positions matching TRBD1. Germline values: CDR1 SGHTA, CDR2 FQGNSA. The CDR3 length is 16 residues. Losses at the gene ends were 0 bases for V and 4 bases for J; bases not matched to a gene: 2. The CDR3 spells CASSLAGQGITGELFF. The DNA for the CDR3 is TGTGCCAGCAGCTTAGCGGGACAGGGGATCACCGGGGAGCTGTTTTTT.

This clone was observed once. The chain links TRBV5-1 to TRBJ2-1; 9 bases are a match to TRBD2. Germline CDR1 reads SGHRS; CDR2 reads YFSETQ. CDR3 length: 18 amino acids. V shed 0 bases and J 4 bases; nucleotides not matched to a gene: 11. CDR3 sequence: CASSLARASGDLYNEQFF. The CDR3 nucleotides read TGCGCCAGCAGCTTGGCCAGAGCTAGCGGGGATCTTTACAATGAGCAGTTCTTC. Full variable domain (missing parts from reference TRBV5-1 and TRBJ2-1): KAGVTQTPRYLIKTRGQQVTLSCSPISGHRSVSWYQQTPGQGLQFLFEYFSETQRNKGNFPGRFSGRQFSNSRSEMNVSTLELGDSALYLCASSLARASGDLYNEQFFGPGTRLTVL.

This chain uses TRBV5-1 with TRBJ2-2, with 15 bases fitting TRBD2. CDR3 size: 17 residues. Per the germline V gene, CDR1 is SGHRS and CDR2 is YFSETQ. After removal of 4 bases from V and 2 bases from J, the junction contained 3 bases not matched to a gene. This CDR3 is CASSTGLAGGNTGELFF. The CDR3 DNA is TGCGCCAGCAGCACGGGACTAGCGGGGGGCAACACCGGGGAGCTGTTTTTT.

The rearrangement joins TRBV30 to TRBJ2-7; tentatively, D is TRBD2 (5 bases). In germline, CDR1 is GTSNPN, CDR2 SVGIG (reference sequence). The V end lost 2 bases, the J end lost 2 bases, and 10 bases lay between the germline ends. This CDR3 comprises 13 residues. For the CDR3, the DNA is TGTGCCTGGAGTCTCCAGGAGGCCTACGAGCAGTACTTC. Protein product: CAWSLQEAYEQYF.

The chain carries TRBV6-9 and TRBJ1-2, with 8 bases fitting TRBD1. The junction had 3 bases not matched to a gene; V was cut back by 4 bases and J by 5 bases. Looked up from germline, CDR1 is MNHGY and CDR2 is SVAAGI. The CDR3 is 13 residues long. The CDR3 DNA is TGTGCCAGCAGTTGGGACAGGCAATATGGCTACACCTTC. Translating it yields CASSWDRQYGYTF.

The chain carries TRBV7-2 and TRBJ2-2; unclear D gene. The CDR3 extends over 14 amino acids. The V end lost 4 bases, the J end lost 4 bases, and 10 bases lay between the germline ends. Germline CDR1 reads SGHTA; CDR2 reads FQGNSA. The CDR3 DNA reads as TGTGCCAGCAGCTCAGCTAGACTCACCGGGGAGCTGTTTTTT. Amino acid sequence: CASSSARLTGELFF.